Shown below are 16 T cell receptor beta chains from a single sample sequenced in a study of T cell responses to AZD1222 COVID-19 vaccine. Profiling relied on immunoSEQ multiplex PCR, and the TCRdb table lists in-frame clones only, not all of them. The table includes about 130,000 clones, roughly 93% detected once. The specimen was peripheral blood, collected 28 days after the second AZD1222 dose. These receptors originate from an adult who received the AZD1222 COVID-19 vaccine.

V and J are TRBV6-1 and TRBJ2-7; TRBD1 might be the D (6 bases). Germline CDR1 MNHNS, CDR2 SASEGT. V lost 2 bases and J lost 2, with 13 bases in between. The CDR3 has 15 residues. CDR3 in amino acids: CASSESGRDTYEQYF. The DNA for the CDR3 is TGTGCCAGCAGTGAATCAGGCAGGGACACCTACGAGCAGTACTTC.

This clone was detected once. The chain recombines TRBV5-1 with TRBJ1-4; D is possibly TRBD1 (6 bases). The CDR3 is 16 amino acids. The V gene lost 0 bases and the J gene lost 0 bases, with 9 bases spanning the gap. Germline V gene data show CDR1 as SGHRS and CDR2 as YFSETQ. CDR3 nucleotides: TGCGCCAGCAGCTTGGTAGGACAGTCAACTAATGAAAAACTGTTTTTT. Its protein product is CASSLVGQSTNEKLFF. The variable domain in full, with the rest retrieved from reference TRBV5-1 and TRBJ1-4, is KAGVTQTPRYLIKTRGQQVTLSCSPISGHRSVSWYQQTPGQGLQFLFEYFSETQRNKGNFPGRFSGRQFSNSRSEMNVSTLELGDSALYLCASSLVGQSTNEKLFFGSGTQLSVL.

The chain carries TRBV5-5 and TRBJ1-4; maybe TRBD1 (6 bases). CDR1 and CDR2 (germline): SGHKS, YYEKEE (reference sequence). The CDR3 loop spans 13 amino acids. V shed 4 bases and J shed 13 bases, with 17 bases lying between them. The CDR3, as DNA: TGTGCCAGCAGCCCCACCCGTGGACAGCCACTGTTTTTT. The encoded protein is CASSPTRGQPLFF.

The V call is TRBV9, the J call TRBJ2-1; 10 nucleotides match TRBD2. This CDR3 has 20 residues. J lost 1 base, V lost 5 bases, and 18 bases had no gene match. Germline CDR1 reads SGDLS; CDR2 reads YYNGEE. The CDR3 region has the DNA TGTGCCAGCAGTAACAGAGGGGGTAGCGGGAGGTTCTGGTCCTACAATGAGCAGTTCTTC. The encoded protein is CASSNRGGSGRFWSYNEQFF. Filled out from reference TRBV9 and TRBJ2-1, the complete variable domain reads DSGVTQTPKHLITATGQRVTLRCSPRSGDLSVYWYQQSLDQGLQFLIQYYNGEERAKGNILERFSAQQFPDLHSELNLSSLELGDSALYFCASSNRGGSGRFWSYNEQFFGPGTRLTVL.

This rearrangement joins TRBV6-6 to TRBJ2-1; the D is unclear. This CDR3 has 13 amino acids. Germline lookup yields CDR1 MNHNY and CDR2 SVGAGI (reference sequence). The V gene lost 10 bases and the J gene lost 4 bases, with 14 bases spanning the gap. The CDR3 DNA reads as TGTGCCACCGAACTCGCGGAATACAATGAGCAGTTCTTC. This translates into CATELAEYNEQFF.

The CDR3 loop is CASSPSRGGRVEKLFF. CDR3 nucleotides: TGTGCCAGCAGTCCCTCCCGGGGGGGGCGCGTTGAAAAACTGTTTTTT. The chain uses TRBV28 and TRBJ1-4; weak D call: TRBD1 (6 bases). Trimming took off 5 bases at V and 7 bases at J, with 20 bases between the two ends. CDR1 and CDR2 (germline): MDHEN, SYDVKM. CDR3 size: 16 residues.

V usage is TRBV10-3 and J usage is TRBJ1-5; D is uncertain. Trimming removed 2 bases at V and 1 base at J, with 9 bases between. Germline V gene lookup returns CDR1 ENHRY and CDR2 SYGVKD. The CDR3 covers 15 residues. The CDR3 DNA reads TGTGCCATCAGTGAGGGGGTTGAAAGCAATCAGCCCCAGCATTTT. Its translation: CAISEGVESNQPQHF.

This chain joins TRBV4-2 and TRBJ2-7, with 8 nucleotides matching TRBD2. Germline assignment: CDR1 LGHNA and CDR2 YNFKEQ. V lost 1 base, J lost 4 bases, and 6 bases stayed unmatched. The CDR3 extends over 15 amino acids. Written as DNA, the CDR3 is TGTGCCAGCAGCCAAGCGGCGCGGGAGGTTTACGAGCAGTACTTC. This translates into CASSQAAREVYEQYF.

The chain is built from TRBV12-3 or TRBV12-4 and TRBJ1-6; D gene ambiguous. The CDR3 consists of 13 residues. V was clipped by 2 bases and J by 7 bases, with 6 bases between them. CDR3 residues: CASSLRLNSPLHF. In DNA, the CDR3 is TGTGCCAGCAGTTTACGGCTAAATTCACCCCTCCACTTT.

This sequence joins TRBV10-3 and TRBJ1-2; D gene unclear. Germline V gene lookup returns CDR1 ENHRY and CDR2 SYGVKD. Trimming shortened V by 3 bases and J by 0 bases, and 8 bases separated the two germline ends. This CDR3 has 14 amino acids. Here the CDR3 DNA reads TGTGCCATCAGTGAAGGGTTAGCTAACTATGGCTACACCTTC. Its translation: CAISEGLANYGYTF.

The CDR3 DNA reads TGTGCCTGCCAACGTCGGGACAGGGGTTCCTACGAGCAGTACTTC. Residues: CACQRRDRGSYEQYF. The J gene is TRBJ2-7, the V gene TRBV30; TRBD1 agrees at 10 bases. CDR3 length: 15 amino acids. The germline V gene has CDR1 GTSNPN and CDR2 SVGIG (reference sequence). Trimming cost V 6 bases and J 1 base; bases outside gene matches: 9.

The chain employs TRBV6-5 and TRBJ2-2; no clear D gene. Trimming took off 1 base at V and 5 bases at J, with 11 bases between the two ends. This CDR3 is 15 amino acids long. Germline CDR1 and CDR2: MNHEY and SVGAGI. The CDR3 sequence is CASSYFPGRTGELFF. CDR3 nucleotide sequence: TGTGCCAGCAGTTACTTCCCAGGTCGGACCGGGGAGCTGTTTTTT.

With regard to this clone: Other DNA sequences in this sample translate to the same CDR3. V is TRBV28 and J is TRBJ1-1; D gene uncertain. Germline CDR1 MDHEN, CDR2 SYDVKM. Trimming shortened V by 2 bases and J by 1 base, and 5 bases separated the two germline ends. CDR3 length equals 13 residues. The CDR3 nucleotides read TGTGCCAGCAGTTTAGGTGGGAACACTGAAGCTTTCTTT. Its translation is CASSLGGNTEAFF.

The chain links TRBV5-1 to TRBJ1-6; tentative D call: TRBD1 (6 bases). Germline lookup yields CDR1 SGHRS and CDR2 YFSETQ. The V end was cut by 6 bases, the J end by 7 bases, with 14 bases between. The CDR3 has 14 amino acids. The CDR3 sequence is CASNRDEGNSPLHF. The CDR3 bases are TGCGCCAGCAACAGGGATGAAGGAAATTCACCCCTCCACTTT.

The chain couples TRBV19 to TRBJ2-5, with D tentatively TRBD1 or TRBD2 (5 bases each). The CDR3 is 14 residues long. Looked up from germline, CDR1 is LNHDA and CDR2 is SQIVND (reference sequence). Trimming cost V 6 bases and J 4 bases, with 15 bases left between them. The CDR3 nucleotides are TGTGCCAGTAGACCCCGGGGCCTGGGAGAGACCCAGTACTTC. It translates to CASRPRGLGETQYF.

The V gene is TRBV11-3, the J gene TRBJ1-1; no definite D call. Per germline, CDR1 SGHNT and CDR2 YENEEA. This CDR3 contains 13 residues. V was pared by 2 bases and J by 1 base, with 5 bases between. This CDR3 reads CASSLKENTEAFF. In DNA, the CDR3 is TGTGCCAGCAGCTTAAAGGAGAACACTGAAGCTTTCTTT.